Shown below are 28 T cell receptor beta chains from a single sample sequenced in a study of cytomegalovirus exposure and HLA in healthy donors. Primers: 60 Vbeta forward and 13 Jbeta reverse. Data came from immunoSEQ multiplex PCR; TCRdb stores just in-frame clones and leaves some out. Among under 150,000 clones, around 74% were seen once, and the ten largest hold 1.6%. The sequenced material came from PBMCs. The receptors derive from a woman aged 18-29 years in good health and CMV-seronegative.

The CDR3 protein is CASSQMTGTLRYTF. The CDR3 DNA is TGTGCCAGCAGCCAAATGACAGGGACCTTACGCTACACCTTC. The V gene is TRBV14, the J gene TRBJ1-2; 7 bases map to TRBD1. This CDR3 spans 14 amino acids. The J segment lost 9 bases and the V segment lost 2 bases, leaving 9 bases of the junction unmatched. The germline V gene encodes CDR1 SGHDN and CDR2 FVKESK.

V gene TRBV2 combines with J gene TRBJ2-5; weak D call: TRBD2 (5 bases). Germline CDR1 reads SNHLY; CDR2 reads FYNNEI. V lost 1 base and J 5 bases, leaving 14 bases between the germline ends. The CDR3 has 15 residues. Here the CDR3 DNA reads TGTGCCAGCAGTGAAGTGGGCAGTCGAGGGGAGACCCAGTACTTC. Residues: CASSEVGSRGETQYF.

This clone showed up just once. This chain connects TRBV11-2 to TRBJ1-1; 8 nucleotides align to TRBD1. CDR1 SGHAT and CDR2 FQNNGV come from the germline V gene. Unmatched junction bases numbered 3, after V lost 2 bases and J lost 4 bases. The CDR3 length is 14 residues. The CDR3 is CASSLRQGTTEAFF. DNA for the CDR3: TGTGCCAGCAGCTTACGACAGGGGACCACTGAAGCTTTCTTT.

The chain employs TRBV29-1 and TRBJ2-2; the D gene is possibly TRBD1 (6 bases). V lost 1 base and J 2 bases, leaving 8 bases between the germline ends. This CDR3 spans 14 amino acids. The V gene's germline CDR1 is SQVTM and CDR2 ANQGSEA. CDR3 bases: TGCAGCGTTGAAGGGACAGTAAACACCGGGGAGCTGTTTTTT. It is translated as CSVEGTVNTGELFF.

The chain recombines TRBV10-3 with TRBJ2-1; TRBD2 aligns across 14 bases. The CDR3 is 16 residues long. V lost 6 bases, J lost 10 bases, and 11 bases stayed unmatched. Germline CDR1 and CDR2: ENHRY and SYGVKD. The CDR3 DNA sequence: TGTGCCATCAGCGCATTGACTAGCGGGGGGGCAGGGGAGCAGTTCTTC. Protein: CAISALTSGGAGEQFF.

The rearrangement links TRBV6-1 to TRBJ1-1, with D tentatively TRBD1 (5 bases). V lost 7 bases to trimming and J lost 1 base, with 16 bases between them. Germline values: CDR1 MNHNS, CDR2 SASEGT. The CDR3 has 15 amino acids. CDR3 amino acids: CASTLGLFSNTEAFF. The CDR3 bases are TGTGCCAGCACCCTGGGACTTTTTTCGAACACTGAAGCTTTCTTT.

The V gene is TRBV28, the J gene TRBJ1-6; D is undetermined. CDR1 is MDHEN, CDR2 SYDVKM, per germline. The CDR3 totals 15 residues. Trimming took off 3 bases at V and 0 bases at J, with 6 bases between the two ends. CDR3 coding DNA: TGTGCCAGCAGTTTTGTGAGCTCCTATAATTCACCCCTCCACTTT. Its protein product is CASSFVSSYNSPLHF.

The chain joins TRBV6-1 to TRBJ1-2; 8 bases match TRBD1. CDR1 MNHNS and CDR2 SASEGT come from the germline V gene. V shed 6 bases and J 2 bases; nucleotides not matched to a gene: 5. CDR3 length: 14 amino acids. The CDR3 DNA follows: TGTGCCAGCAGCCCGGACAGGGTCAACTATGGCTACACCTTC. Its protein product is CASSPDRVNYGYTF.

The CDR3 protein is CASSQVPGQGFSPLHF. The CDR3 DNA sequence: TGCGCCAGCAGCCAGGTCCCGGGACAGGGGTTTTCACCCCTCCACTTT. The chain is built from TRBV4-1 and TRBJ1-6; TRBD1 aligns across 10 bases. V shed 3 bases, J shed 9 bases, and the junction held 8 bases outside the gene matches. This CDR3 comprises 16 residues. Germline V gene data show CDR1 as MGHRA and CDR2 as YSYEKL.

The V gene is TRBV10-3, the J gene TRBJ1-1, with D possibly TRBD1 on 5 matching bases. Between the trimmed V and J ends, which lost 5 bases and 4 bases, there was a span of 14 bases. Germline CDR1 reads ENHRY; CDR2 reads SYGVKD. There are 14 residues in the CDR3. This CDR3 reads CAISRTREGTEAFF. Here the CDR3 DNA reads TGTGCCATCAGTCGAACCAGGGAGGGCACTGAAGCTTTCTTT.

The rearrangement joins TRBV6-1 to TRBJ1-2; perhaps TRBD1 as D (6 bases). This CDR3 comprises 14 residues. V lost 5 bases, J lost 5 bases, and 15 bases lay in between. Germline CDR1 is MNHNS and CDR2 is SASEGT. CDR3 protein: CASSTGDTVYGYTF. The DNA of the CDR3 is TGTGCCAGCAGTACTGGGGACACCGTTTATGGCTACACCTTC.

The chain combines TRBV6-5 with TRBJ2-1, with 9 bases that match TRBD2. The CDR3 contains 14 residues. V shed 7 bases and J 8 bases; nucleotides not matched to a gene: 9. The germline V gene encodes CDR1 MNHEY and CDR2 SVGAGI. The CDR3 sequence: CASNLAGGRHEQFF. The CDR3 nucleotides are TGTGCCAGCAATTTGGCGGGGGGGCGACATGAGCAGTTCTTC.

The V and J genes are TRBV27 and TRBJ2-5; the match to TRBD2 covers 15 bases. With V trimmed by 6 bases and J by 3 bases, 17 bases remained unmatched. The CDR3 sequence is 20 residues long. In germline, CDR1 is MNHEY, CDR2 SMNVEV (reference sequence). The CDR3 sequence: CASSSVGTSGGLGEEETQYF. The CDR3 bases are TGTGCCAGCAGCTCGGTCGGGACTAGCGGGGGGCTGGGGGAAGAAGAGACCCAGTACTTC.

This chain's CDR3 is CASSRDRIGRADTQYF. In DNA form, the CDR3 reads TGTGCCAGCAGTAGGGACAGGATTGGTCGTGCAGATACGCAGTATTTT. V usage is TRBV2 and J usage is TRBJ2-3; 8 bases are shared with TRBD1. With 5 bases clipped from V and 4 bases from J, the junction kept 11 bases outside the gene matches. The CDR3 covers 16 residues. Germline V gives CDR1 SNHLY, CDR2 FYNNEI.

This rearrangement joins TRBV5-6 to TRBJ1-6; 8 positions match TRBD1. The CDR3 runs 14 residues. V gave up 2 bases and J gave up 9 bases; unmatched junction bases: 4. CDR1 SGHDT and CDR2 YYEEEE come from the germline V gene. CDR3 bases: TGTGCCAGCAGCTTACAGGGGGTGAGTTCACCCCTCCACTTT. It specifies CASSLQGVSSPLHF.

The chain combines TRBV5-8 with TRBJ2-1, with D perhaps matching TRBD2 (5 bases). Germline-derived CDR1 and CDR2 are SGHTS and YDEGEE. The CDR3 length is 15 residues. V lost 2 bases, J lost 4 bases, and 13 bases lay in between. The chain's CDR3 is CASSFGIDRYNEQFF. The CDR3 coding sequence is TGTGCCAGCAGCTTCGGGATCGACCGTTACAATGAGCAGTTCTTC. Complete variable domain (other parts from reference TRBV5-8 and TRBJ2-1): EAGVTQSPTHLIKTRGQQATLRCSPISGHTSVYWYQQALGLGLQFLLWYDEGEERNRGNFPPRFSGRQFPNYSSELNVNALELEDSALYLCASSFGIDRYNEQFFGPGTRLTVL.

The sample holds a few counts of this clone. This chain connects TRBV19 to TRBJ1-5; TRBD1 agrees at 7 bases. Germline CDR1 LNHDA, CDR2 SQIVND (reference sequence). The CDR3 runs to 16 residues. V shed 4 bases, J shed 4 bases, and the junction held 10 bases outside the gene matches. CDR3 in DNA: TGTGCCAGTAGTACCTCTCAGGGACAGCGAAATCAGCCCCAGCATTTT. Protein product: CASSTSQGQRNQPQHF.

This chain joins TRBV5-1 and TRBJ2-7, with 10 bases identical to TRBD1. CDR1 SGHRS and CDR2 YFSETQ come from the germline V gene. This CDR3 is built from 15 residues. Trimming took 4 bases from V and 2 from J; bases not matched to a gene: 6. DNA of the CDR3: TGCGCCAGCAGCATGGCGGGACAGGGGACCTACGAGCAGTACTTC. Translating gives CASSMAGQGTYEQYF.

This chain connects TRBV20-1 to TRBJ1-2; no definite D call. Germline CDR1 DFQATT, CDR2 SNEGSKA (reference sequence). V lost 7 bases, J lost 6 bases, and 12 bases lay in between. The CDR3 is 11 residues long. CDR3 sequence reads: CSGLHLNGYTF. The DNA for the CDR3 is TGCAGTGGCCTCCATCTAAATGGCTACACCTTC.

The chain employs TRBV29-1 and TRBJ2-2; 8 bases fit TRBD2. Germline-derived CDR1 and CDR2 are SQVTM and ANQGSEA. This CDR3 has 13 amino acids. V shed 4 bases, J shed 5 bases, and the junction held 3 bases outside the gene matches. The CDR3 DNA is TGCAGCGTTGGGACTAGCCCAACCGGGGAGCTGTTTTTT. Translated, it gives CSVGTSPTGELFF.

The CDR3: CASSLGQGRSYEQYF. Here the CDR3 DNA reads TGTGCCAGCAGCTTGGGACAGGGAAGGTCCTACGAGCAGTACTTC. J is TRBJ2-7 and V is TRBV5-4; TRBD1 matches at 7 bases. Looked up from germline, CDR1 is SGHNT and CDR2 is YYREEE (reference sequence). With V trimmed by 0 bases and J by 1 base, 4 bases remained unmatched. The CDR3 is 15 residues long.

This sequence joins TRBV19 and TRBJ1-4; D is unresolved. The length of the CDR3 is 16 residues. Looked up from germline, CDR1 is LNHDA and CDR2 is SQIVND (reference sequence). Trimming pared 10 bases from V and 0 bases from J, leaving 18 bases between. The DNA for the CDR3 is TGTGCCACCCTACCGCGGGCCCGAGCAACTAATGAAAAACTGTTTTTT. Its protein product is CATLPRARATNEKLFF.

The rearrangement links TRBV10-3 to TRBJ2-7; TRBD1 matches 12 bases. J gave up 5 bases and V 6 bases, and 5 bases lay outside the gene matches. There are 14 residues in the CDR3. Germline assignment: CDR1 ENHRY and CDR2 SYGVKD. The CDR3 sequence is CAIRPGQGANEQYF. The CDR3 coding sequence is TGTGCCATCAGGCCGGGACAGGGGGCCAACGAGCAGTACTTC.

This clone was detected only a few times. This chain connects TRBV5-4 to TRBJ1-6; 9 bases map to TRBD1. V gave up 4 bases and J gave up 6 bases; unmatched junction bases: 8. Germline V CDR1 and CDR2: SGHNT, YYREEE (reference sequence). The CDR3 is made up of 16 amino acids. The CDR3 bases are TGTGCCAGCAGCATGTTACCGGGACAGGGTAATTCACCCCTCCACTTT. Encoded protein: CASSMLPGQGNSPLHF.

The V and J genes are TRBV19 and TRBJ1-5, with D tentatively TRBD1 (6 bases). Trimming removed 6 bases at V and 1 base at J, with 19 bases between. There are 17 residues in the CDR3. CDR1 is LNHDA and CDR2 is SQIVND in the germline V gene (reference sequence). CDR3 DNA sequence: TGTGCCAGTAGCTCACGGGGAGTTACAGGGAGCAATCAGCCCCAGCATTTT. Protein sequence: CASSSRGVTGSNQPQHF.

The CDR3 loop reads CASSPMGQLVYQPQHF. CDR3 in DNA: TGTGCCAGTAGTCCGATGGGACAGCTAGTCTATCAGCCCCAGCATTTT. The chain carries TRBV19 and TRBJ1-5; 7 nucleotides agree with TRBD1. Germline lookup yields CDR1 LNHDA and CDR2 SQIVND (reference sequence). J was trimmed by 5 bases and V by 5 bases; bases with no gene match: 12. This CDR3 has 16 amino acids.

As regards this clone: At the DNA level, this CDR3 is encoded by other sequences in the same sample as well. The gene calls are TRBV29-1 and TRBJ1-2, with 9 bases aligning to TRBD1. The length of the CDR3 is 14 residues. Trimming removed 4 bases from V and 0 bases from J; junction bases left unmatched: 3. CDR1 is SQVTM and CDR2 is ANQGSEA in the germline V gene. CDR3 coding DNA: TGCAGCGTTGGGGGACAGGGAGCTAACTATGGCTACACCTTC. This translates into CSVGGQGANYGYTF.

The chain carries TRBV5-1 and TRBJ1-2, with D possibly matching TRBD1 (5 bases). The V end lost 4 bases, the J end lost 3 bases, and 13 bases lay between the germline ends. The germline V gene encodes CDR1 SGHRS and CDR2 YFSETQ. The CDR3 is made up of 14 amino acids. CDR3 in amino acids: CASSPLSGDYGYTF. The DNA of the CDR3 is TGCGCCAGCAGCCCCCTTTCGGGGGACTATGGCTACACCTTC.